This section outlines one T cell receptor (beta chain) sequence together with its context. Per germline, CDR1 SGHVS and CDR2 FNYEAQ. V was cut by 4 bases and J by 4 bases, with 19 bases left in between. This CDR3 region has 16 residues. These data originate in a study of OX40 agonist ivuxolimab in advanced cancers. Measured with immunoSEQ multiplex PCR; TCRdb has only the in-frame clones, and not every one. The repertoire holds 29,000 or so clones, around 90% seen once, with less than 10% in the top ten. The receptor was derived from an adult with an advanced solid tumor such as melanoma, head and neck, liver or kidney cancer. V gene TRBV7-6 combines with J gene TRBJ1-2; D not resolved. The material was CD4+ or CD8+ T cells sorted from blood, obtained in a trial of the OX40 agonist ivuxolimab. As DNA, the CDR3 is TGTGCCAGCAGCTCCGAACCTGGGGAACAAGTCTATGGCTACACCTTC. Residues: CASSSEPGEQVYGYTF.